This T cell receptor (beta chain) was obtained from a study of beta chain features in type 1 diabetes (dated by TCRdb to the late 2010s). Study-level background: Mean age, gender distribution, total cell number and subset yield did not differ between patients and healthy donors. Across all samples, some 110,000,000 sorted cells were examined, and cell number per subset correlated strongly with RNA yield. The study compared the TCRB repertoires of sorted circulating CD4+ T cell subsets in recently diagnosed type 1 diabetes patients with those in matched healthy donors. Regulatory and stem cell-like memory subsets were isolated from only 8 patients and roughly 8 healthy donors, whereas naive and central memory subsets came from all 30 or so donors.

From each donor, a single peripheral blood sample of about 100 mL on average was drawn into heparinised tubes. Using a panel that included CD45RO, CCR7, CD25, CD127, CD95 and CD27, naive, central memory, regulatory and stem cell-like memory CD4+ T cells were sorted on a BD FACSAria II. All sorted populations exceeded 95% purity. Right away, PBMCs were isolated by Lymphoprep density gradient centrifugation and were stained directly, with no culture step. So that batch effects would be minimized, each experiment stained and sorted samples in pairs, pairing one healthy donor with one patient. Study-wide findings and limitations: Fewer insertions and more nucleotide deletions at VDJ recombination sites were observed in patients with type 1 diabetes, implying thymic rearrangement abnormalities. Because cDNA was sequenced instead of genomic DNA, activated cells with high expression could be over-represented, although the groups did not differ in activation or CD3 levels. Type 1 diabetes patients showed a moderate but significant shortening of TCRB CDR3 length in all four CD4+ subsets. PCR might favor shorter templates, but patient and control samples were amplified and corrected together, so any skew would affect both groups equally. Naive, central memory and regulatory TCRB repertoires appeared to be more alike among patients than among healthy donors. Because small numbers of individuals were included in the HLA sub-analyses, any influence of HLA type on TCRB rearrangement was left unresolved.

Including cysteine and phenylalanine, the CDR3 has 16 amino acids. Solely the CDR3 DNA is kept, with 48 bases framed from the first base. Here V drops 4 bases and J drops 4 bases, and the junction holds 11 bases not matched to any gene. Sequences SGHRS (CDR1) and YFSETQ (CDR2) are obtained from the germline V gene. In its sample, this clone was seen a few times. Its antigen is unknown. Per-base qualities were not stored, and no clone one base away is much larger. The High Capacity cDNA Reverse Transcription Kit was used to reverse transcribe all of the isolated RNA, meaning that expressed TCRB transcripts were what got sequenced. Deep immunoSEQ sequencing was performed on naive, central memory and regulatory T cell samples, with an average of around 3.5 million total reads per sample. Sorted cells were lysed in RLT buffer, and RNA was extracted using DNase-treated RNeasy Micro or Mini kits according to cell number. Each cell subset was processed separately to prevent cross-contamination, with patient and healthy donor samples processed together. The immunoSEQ multiplex PCR was used to amplify TCRB sequences from cDNA, yielding 87-bp fragments that span the CDR3 region. Sequencing of the amplicons was done on the Illumina HiSeq platform. For the original study's pipeline: Synthetic template baselines were used to correct PCR bias computationally, reads within Hamming distance 2 were collapsed together, and singletons that could not be merged were discarded. Reads were aligned to IMGT to assign V, D and J genes, CDR3 length, and insertions or deletions at six rearrangement sites. Within each subset, clonotype counts were normalized to sorted cell number, after which true diversity and Gini coefficients were computed with the tcR R package. Repertoire sharing was quantified using the overlap coefficient calculated on TCRB nucleotide sequences. What TCRdb holds here is the immuneACCESS table cut down to in-frame rearrangements. Part of the clones is not present; checked against another copy, under half of the missing clones reflect an unresolved V gene, and the others are unexplained. V and J calls and clone size follow that table, whereas D and trimming were derived from the DNA. Counted in this sample were about 150,000 clones; nearly 9.5% of them appeared once. Roughly 0.7% of the sample lies in the top ten.

Recombination connected TRBV5-1 to TRBJ2-1; 7 central bases correspond to TRBD1. This TCR was recovered from a man younger than 30 in good health. The source material was central memory CD4+ T cells from blood. In nucleotide form, the sequence is TGCGCCAGCAGCAGGAACCGGGACAGCACTTACAATGAGCAGTTCTTC. It codes for CASSRNRDSTYNEQFF. Supplemented by the reference TRBV5-1 and TRBJ2-1 proteins around the CDR3, the complete variable domain is KAGVTQTPRYLIKTRGQQVTLSCSPISGHRSVSWYQQTPGQGLQFLFEYFSETQRNKGNFPGRFSGRQFSNSRSEMNVSTLELGDSALYLCASSRNRDSTYNEQFFGPGTRLTVL.